What follows are 24 T cell receptor beta chains derived from one specimen sequenced in a study of T cell responses to AZD1222 COVID-19 vaccine. Using immunoSEQ multiplex PCR, the repertoire was profiled, and TCRdb retains in-frame clones only, with some absent. The profile shows some 86,000 clones, roughly 90% of them singletons. The sequenced sample was peripheral blood, obtained 28 days after the second AZD1222 dose. These receptor sequences come from an adult who received the AZD1222 COVID-19 vaccine.

CDR3 sequence reads: CASSNRQTNGPLHF. The CDR3 bases are TGTGCCAGTAGTAACCGACAGACGAATGGACCCCTCCACTTT. The chain recombines TRBV19 with TRBJ1-6, with D possibly being TRBD1 (5 bases). The CDR3 has 14 residues. Germline loops: CDR1 LNHDA, CDR2 SQIVND (reference sequence). Trimming took off 4 bases at V and 12 bases at J, with 16 bases between the two ends.

This chain links TRBV6-5 with TRBJ2-1; 11 positions agree with TRBD2. The V gene's germline CDR1 is MNHEY and CDR2 SVGAGI. Losses at the gene ends were 6 bases for V and 3 bases for J; bases not matched to a gene: 4. The CDR3 loop spans 15 amino acids. CDR3 DNA: TGTGCCAGCAGCACTACTAGCGGGAGCTACAATGAGCAGTTCTTC. Residues: CASSTTSGSYNEQFF.

The V and J genes are TRBV11-2 and TRBJ2-4; perhaps TRBD1 as D (5 bases). Germline V gives CDR1 SGHAT, CDR2 FQNNGV. This CDR3 is 16 amino acids long. V dropped 5 bases and J dropped 3 bases, with 17 bases sitting between them. The CDR3 spells CASSRFPGSGKNIQYF. DNA for the CDR3: TGTGCCAGCAGCCGATTCCCAGGGTCGGGCAAAAACATTCAGTACTTC.

V is TRBV11-2 and J is TRBJ1-4; tentative D call: TRBD1 (5 bases). Germline CDR1 is SGHAT and CDR2 is FQNNGV. The CDR3 spans 15 residues. V lost 1 base and J 8 bases, leaving 14 bases between the germline ends. The DNA for the CDR3 is TGTGCCAGCAGCTTAGGAATCAGGGATTCAGAAAAACTGTTTTTT. Protein sequence: CASSLGIRDSEKLFF.

The chain employs TRBV12-5 and TRBJ2-7; possibly TRBD1 for D (6 bases). From germline, CDR1 is LGHNT and CDR2 FRNRAP. V shed 1 base and J shed 4 bases, with 11 bases lying between them. The CDR3 sequence is 14 residues long. CDR3 sequence reads: CASGLGTGSYEQYF. CDR3 DNA: TGTGCTAGTGGTTTGGGTACAGGGTCGTACGAGCAGTACTTC.

The chain recombines TRBV6-1 with TRBJ2-5; TRBD1 might be the D (5 bases). V was pared by 3 bases and J by 5 bases, with 10 bases between. CDR1 is MNHNS and CDR2 is SASEGT in the germline V gene. CDR3 length: 13 amino acids. The CDR3 DNA reads TGTGCCAGCAGTGATATGGGGCCGGAGACCCAGTACTTC. Its translation: CASSDMGPETQYF.

This clone appeared a single time. The chain uses TRBV5-6 and TRBJ2-5; 8 bases are a match to TRBD2. V lost 2 bases, J lost 0 bases, and 6 bases stayed unmatched. The CDR3 sequence is 16 residues long. Germline lookup yields CDR1 SGHDT and CDR2 YYEEEE. CDR3 loop: CASSLTGGPYQETQYF. The CDR3 nucleotides are TGTGCCAGCAGCTTAACGGGAGGGCCGTACCAAGAGACCCAGTACTTC.

The V and J genes are TRBV15 and TRBJ2-6; D gene unclear. Germline loops: CDR1 LNHNV, CDR2 YYDKDF (reference sequence). Trimming shortened V by 0 bases and J by 0 bases, and 6 bases separated the two germline ends. CDR3 size: 16 residues. The CDR3 spells CATSREVGSGANVLTF. The CDR3 DNA reads as TGTGCCACCAGCAGAGAAGTGGGCTCTGGGGCCAACGTCCTGACTTTC.

V usage is TRBV2 and J usage is TRBJ2-1; tentatively, D is TRBD2 (5 bases). CDR3 length: 16 residues. V dropped 6 bases and J dropped 10 bases, with 25 bases sitting between them. The germline V gene encodes CDR1 SNHLY and CDR2 FYNNEI. CDR3 DNA: TGTGCCAGCAGGGGTGGGCTCCCAGCGGCTCAATGGGAGCAGTTCTTC. Residues: CASRGGLPAAQWEQFF.

The chain uses TRBV6-6 and TRBJ1-2; the D gene is possibly TRBD1 (6 bases). The CDR3 has 13 residues. Germline CDR1 reads MNHNY; CDR2 reads SVGAGI (reference sequence). V was clipped by 5 bases and J by 7 bases, with 14 bases between them. The CDR3: CASSNRGTGGYTF. CDR3 nucleotide sequence: TGTGCCAGCAGTAATAGGGGGACGGGTGGCTACACCTTC.

The J gene is TRBJ2-7, the V gene TRBV2, with a tentative D call TRBD2 (6 bases). CDR1 and CDR2 (germline): SNHLY, FYNNEI. This CDR3 has 14 residues. V shed 6 bases and J shed 0 bases, with 12 bases lying between them. The CDR3 sequence: CASRGSGISYEQYF. The CDR3 DNA sequence: TGTGCCAGCAGAGGTAGCGGTATCTCCTACGAGCAGTACTTC.

The chain has TRBV14 and TRBJ2-1; no reliable D call. This CDR3 contains 13 residues. The germline V gene encodes CDR1 SGHDN and CDR2 FVKESK. V was pared by 4 bases and J by 4 bases, with 8 bases between. This CDR3 reads CASSPAQYNEQFF. The CDR3 nucleotides are TGTGCCAGCAGCCCGGCCCAGTACAATGAGCAGTTCTTC.

J is TRBJ1-3 and V is TRBV6-1, with unresolved D. This CDR3 is built from 16 residues. With 0 bases removed from V and 0 bases from J, the gap between germline ends came to 9 bases. Per germline, CDR1 MNHNS and CDR2 SASEGT. CDR3 sequence (DNA): TGTGCCAGCAGTGAAGCTGCGGCAGCCTCTGGAAACACCATATATTTT. Translation gives CASSEAAAASGNTIYF.

J is TRBJ2-7 and V is TRBV24-1; 9 nucleotides agree with TRBD1. The CDR3 is 17 amino acids. Trimming at V came to 2 bases and at J to 2 bases, leaving 9 bases not matched to a gene. Germline assignment: CDR1 KGHDR and CDR2 SFDVKD. CDR3 nucleotides: TGTGCCACCAGTGATTCCGGGACAGGGACGGAAGCCTACGAGCAGTACTTC. Translating gives CATSDSGTGTEAYEQYF.

The chain has TRBV19 and TRBJ2-5, with TRBD1 identical over 9 bases. Trimming at V came to 5 bases and at J to 1 base, leaving 5 bases not matched to a gene. This CDR3 is 15 amino acids long. Germline V CDR1 and CDR2: LNHDA, SQIVND (reference sequence). The CDR3 coding sequence is TGTGCCAGTAGTGTGACAGGGGGGTTCCAAGAGACCCAGTACTTC. Translation gives CASSVTGGFQETQYF.

The V and J genes are TRBV27 and TRBJ2-6; D is undetermined. V dropped 4 bases and J dropped 0 bases, with 4 bases sitting between them. This CDR3 comprises 14 residues. Looked up from germline, CDR1 is MNHEY and CDR2 is SMNVEV (reference sequence). The CDR3 loop is CASSYRSGANVLTF. CDR3 DNA: TGTGCCAGCAGTTATCGCTCTGGGGCCAACGTCCTGACTTTC.

The gene calls are TRBV14 and TRBJ2-7; D tentatively reads TRBD1 or TRBD2 (6 bases each). Trimming shortened V by 5 bases and J by 5 bases, and 13 bases separated the two germline ends. This CDR3 is 13 amino acids long. From germline, CDR1 is SGHDN and CDR2 FVKESK. CDR3 in amino acids: CASSYIGGHEQYF. The CDR3 nucleotides read TGTGCCAGCAGCTATATCGGGGGCCACGAGCAGTACTTC. The full variable domain, in which reference TRBV14 and TRBJ2-7 provide the parts outside the CDR3, is EAGVTQFPSHSVIEKGQTVTLRCDPISGHDNLYWYRRVMGKEIKFLLHFVKESKQDESGMPNNRFLAERTGGTYSTLKVQPAELEDSGVYFCASSYIGGHEQYFGPGTRLTVT.

The V call is TRBV27, the J call TRBJ1-6, with D perhaps matching TRBD1 (5 bases). V lost 6 bases and J 10 bases, leaving 16 bases between the germline ends. The V gene's germline CDR1 is MNHEY and CDR2 SMNVEV (reference sequence). This CDR3 has 14 residues. The CDR3 DNA follows: TGTGCCAGCAGACCCGATAGGGGATGGTCACCCCTCCACTTT. Its protein is CASRPDRGWSPLHF.

CDR3 residues: CASSPQGQGVNQPQHF. CDR3 nucleotide sequence: TGTGCCAGCTCACCCCAGGGACAGGGCGTCAATCAGCCCCAGCATTTT. This chain connects TRBV18 to TRBJ1-5; 9 nucleotides align to TRBD1. The germline CDR1 and CDR2 sequences are KGHSH and LQKENI. CDR3 length: 16 amino acids. The J segment lost 3 bases and the V segment lost 3 bases, leaving 6 bases of the junction unmatched.

This clone occurred a few times. The chain joins TRBV2 to TRBJ1-2; 8 bases fit TRBD1. This CDR3 contains 12 residues. From germline, CDR1 is SNHLY and CDR2 FYNNEI. V lost 6 bases and J lost 8; bases outside the gene matches: 5. The CDR3 nucleotides read TGTGCCAGCAGGACAGGGGCCGGGGGCTACACCTTC. Protein: CASRTGAGGYTF.

The chain links TRBV4-3 to TRBJ2-1; D unresolved. Germline loops: CDR1 LGHNA, CDR2 YSLEER. V was shortened by 0 bases and J by 5 bases, with 11 bases between the two germline ends. The CDR3 spans 15 residues. The CDR3: CASSQDQEPHNEQFF. The CDR3 DNA follows: TGCGCCAGCAGCCAAGATCAAGAGCCCCACAATGAGCAGTTCTTC.

The chain employs TRBV20-1 and TRBJ2-7; D is perhaps TRBD2 (5 bases). V was pared by 3 bases and J by 7 bases, with 13 bases between. Germline-derived CDR1 and CDR2 are DFQATT and SNEGSKA (reference sequence). The CDR3 runs 12 residues. CDR3 nucleotides: TGCAGTGCTAGTGAGAGCGAGCGGGAGCAGTACTTC. This encodes CSASESEREQYF.

The rearrangement joins TRBV18 to TRBJ2-1; TRBD2 matches at 8 bases. The ends lost 1 base at V and 8 bases at J; junction bases unmatched: 1. The CDR3 covers 13 residues. Germline values: CDR1 KGHSH, CDR2 LQKENI. CDR3 loop: CASSPLGRDEQFF. The CDR3 DNA is TGTGCCAGCTCACCACTCGGGAGGGATGAGCAGTTCTTC.

CDR3 coding DNA: TGTGCCAGCAGCTTTGGGACCGTGACCGGGGAGCTGTTTTTT. Amino acids: CASSFGTVTGELFF. The chain joins TRBV5-6 to TRBJ2-2; D tentatively fits TRBD1 or TRBD2 (5 bases each). Germline CDR1 reads SGHDT; CDR2 reads YYEEEE. V was pared by 2 bases and J by 5 bases, with 10 bases between. The CDR3 length is 14 residues.